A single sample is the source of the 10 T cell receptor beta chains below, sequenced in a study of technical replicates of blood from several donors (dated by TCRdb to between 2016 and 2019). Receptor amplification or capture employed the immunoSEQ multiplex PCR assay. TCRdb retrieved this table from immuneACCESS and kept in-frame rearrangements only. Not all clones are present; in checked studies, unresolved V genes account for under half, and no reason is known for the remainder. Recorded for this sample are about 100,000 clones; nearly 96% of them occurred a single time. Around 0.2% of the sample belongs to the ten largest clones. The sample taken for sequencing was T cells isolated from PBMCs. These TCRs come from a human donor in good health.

As DNA, the CDR3 is TGTGCCAGCAGCTTTGAGGGGAACACCGGGGAGCTGTTTTTT. This sequence encodes CASSFEGNTGELFF. The gene calls are TRBV7-8 and TRBJ2-2, with a possible D match to TRBD2 (5 bases). Germline V gene data show CDR1 as SGHVS and CDR2 as FQNEAQ. Trimming took 3 bases from V and 1 from J, leaving 6 bases between them. The CDR3 has 14 residues.

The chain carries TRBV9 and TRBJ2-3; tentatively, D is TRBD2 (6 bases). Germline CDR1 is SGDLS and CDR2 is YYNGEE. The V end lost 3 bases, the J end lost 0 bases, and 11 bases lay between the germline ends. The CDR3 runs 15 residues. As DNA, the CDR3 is TGTGCCAGCAGCGGCGGGACCAGTAGCACAGATACGCAGTATTTT. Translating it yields CASSGGTSSTDTQYF.

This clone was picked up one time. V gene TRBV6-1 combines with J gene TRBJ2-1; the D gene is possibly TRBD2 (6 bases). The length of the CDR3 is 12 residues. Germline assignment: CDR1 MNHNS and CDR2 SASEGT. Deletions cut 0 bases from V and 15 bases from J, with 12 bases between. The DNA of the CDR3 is TGTGCCAGCAGTGAAGCGGTGCCGGGAGTGTTCTTC. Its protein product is CASSEAVPGVFF.

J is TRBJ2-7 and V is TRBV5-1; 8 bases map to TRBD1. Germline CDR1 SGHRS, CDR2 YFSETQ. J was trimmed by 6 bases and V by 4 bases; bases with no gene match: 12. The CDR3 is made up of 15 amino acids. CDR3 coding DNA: TGCGCCAGCAGCAACCGGGACAGGATCCCTGCCGAGCAGTACTTC. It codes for CASSNRDRIPAEQYF.

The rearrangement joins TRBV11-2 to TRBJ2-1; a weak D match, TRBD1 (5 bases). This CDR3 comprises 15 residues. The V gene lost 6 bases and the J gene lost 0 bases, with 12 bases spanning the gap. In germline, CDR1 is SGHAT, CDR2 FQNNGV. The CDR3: CASRVIRGSYNEQFF. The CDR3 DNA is TGTGCCAGCAGAGTTATTAGGGGCTCCTACAATGAGCAGTTCTTC.

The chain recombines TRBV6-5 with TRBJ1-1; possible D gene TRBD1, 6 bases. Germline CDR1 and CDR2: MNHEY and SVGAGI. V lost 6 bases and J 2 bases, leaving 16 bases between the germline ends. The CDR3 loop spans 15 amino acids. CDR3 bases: TGTGCCAGCAGCCCCGGGGGGCAGGGCAACACTGAAGCTTTCTTT. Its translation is CASSPGGQGNTEAFF.

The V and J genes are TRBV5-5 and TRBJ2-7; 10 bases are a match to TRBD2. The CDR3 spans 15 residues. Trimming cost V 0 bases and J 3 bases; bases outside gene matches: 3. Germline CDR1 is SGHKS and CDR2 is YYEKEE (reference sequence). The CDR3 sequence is CASSLGAGGLYEQYF. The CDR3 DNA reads TGTGCCAGCAGCTTGGGAGCGGGAGGGCTCTACGAGCAGTACTTC.

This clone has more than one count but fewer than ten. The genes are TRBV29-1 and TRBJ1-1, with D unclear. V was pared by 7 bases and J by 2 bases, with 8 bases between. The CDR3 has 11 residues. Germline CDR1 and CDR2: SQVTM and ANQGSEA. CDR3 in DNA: TGCAGCGGAATGGCTAACACTGAAGCTTTCTTT. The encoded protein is CSGMANTEAFF.

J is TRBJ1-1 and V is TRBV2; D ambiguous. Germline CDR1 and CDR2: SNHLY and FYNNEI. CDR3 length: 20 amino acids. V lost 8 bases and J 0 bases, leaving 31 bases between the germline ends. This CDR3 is CASPSRSGRLVGSMNTEAFF. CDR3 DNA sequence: TGTGCCAGCCCGTCACGGAGTGGGCGCTTAGTAGGGAGTATGAACACTGAAGCTTTCTTT.

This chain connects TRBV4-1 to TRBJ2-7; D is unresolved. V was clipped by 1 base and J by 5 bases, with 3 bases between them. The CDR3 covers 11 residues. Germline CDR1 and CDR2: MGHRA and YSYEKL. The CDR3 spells CASSQADEQYF. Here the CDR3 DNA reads TGCGCCAGCAGCCAAGCTGACGAGCAGTACTTC.